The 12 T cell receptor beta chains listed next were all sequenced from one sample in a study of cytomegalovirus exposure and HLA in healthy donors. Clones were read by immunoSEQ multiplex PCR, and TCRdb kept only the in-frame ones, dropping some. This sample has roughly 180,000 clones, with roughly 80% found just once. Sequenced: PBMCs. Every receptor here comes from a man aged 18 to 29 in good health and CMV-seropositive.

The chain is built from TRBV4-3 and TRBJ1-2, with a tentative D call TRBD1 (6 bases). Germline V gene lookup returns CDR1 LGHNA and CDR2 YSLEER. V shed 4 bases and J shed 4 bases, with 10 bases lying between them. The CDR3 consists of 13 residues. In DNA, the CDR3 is TGCGCCAGCAGCCGCGGACAGCGCTATGGCTACACCTTC. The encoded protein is CASSRGQRYGYTF.

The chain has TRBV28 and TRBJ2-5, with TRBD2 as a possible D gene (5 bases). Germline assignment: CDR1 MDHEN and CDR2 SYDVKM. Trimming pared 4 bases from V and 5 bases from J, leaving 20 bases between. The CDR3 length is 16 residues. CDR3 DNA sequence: TGTGCCAGCAGTTCTGCCCTAGCATCCGAGAGGGAGACCCAGTACTTC. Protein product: CASSSALASERETQYF.

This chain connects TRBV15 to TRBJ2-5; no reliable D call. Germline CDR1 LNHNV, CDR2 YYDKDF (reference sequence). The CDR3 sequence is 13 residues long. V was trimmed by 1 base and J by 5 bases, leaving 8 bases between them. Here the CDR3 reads CATSRGSYETQYF. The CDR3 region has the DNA TGTGCCACCAGCAGAGGTTCCTATGAGACCCAGTACTTC.

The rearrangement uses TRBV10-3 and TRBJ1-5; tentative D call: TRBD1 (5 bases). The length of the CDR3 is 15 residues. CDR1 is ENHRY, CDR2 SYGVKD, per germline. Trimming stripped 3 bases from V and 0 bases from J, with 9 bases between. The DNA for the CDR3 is TGTGCCATCAGTGATGTAGGGGATAGCAATCAGCCCCAGCATTTT. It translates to CAISDVGDSNQPQHF.

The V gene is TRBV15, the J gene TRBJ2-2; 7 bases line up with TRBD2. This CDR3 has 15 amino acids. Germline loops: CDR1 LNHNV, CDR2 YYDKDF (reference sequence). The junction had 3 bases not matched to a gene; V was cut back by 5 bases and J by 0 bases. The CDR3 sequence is CATSGLGPNTGELFF. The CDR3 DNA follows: TGTGCCACCAGCGGACTAGGACCGAACACCGGGGAGCTGTTTTTT.

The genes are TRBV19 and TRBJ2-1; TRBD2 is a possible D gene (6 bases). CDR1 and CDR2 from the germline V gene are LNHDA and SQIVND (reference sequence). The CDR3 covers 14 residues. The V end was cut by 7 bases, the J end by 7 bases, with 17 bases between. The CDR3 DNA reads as TGTGCCAGTACGGGAGCTGACCTACCTAATGAGCAGTTCTTC. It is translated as CASTGADLPNEQFF.

DNA of the CDR3: TGTGCCAGCAGAGTGGGAGCCTCCTACGAGCAGTACTTC. This gives the protein CASRVGASYEQYF. The J gene is TRBJ2-7, the V gene TRBV7-9; D may be TRBD2 (5 bases). The germline gives CDR1 SEHNR, CDR2 FQNEAQ (reference sequence). Trimming removed 6 bases from V and 0 bases from J, with 9 bases in between. The CDR3 runs 13 residues.

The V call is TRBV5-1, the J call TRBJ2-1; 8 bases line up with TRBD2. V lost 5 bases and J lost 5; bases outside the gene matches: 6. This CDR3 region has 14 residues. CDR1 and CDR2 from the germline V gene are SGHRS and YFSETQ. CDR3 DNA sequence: TGCGCCAGCAGGTTGCGGGAGGTAAACAATGAGCAGTTCTTC. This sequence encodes CASRLREVNNEQFF.

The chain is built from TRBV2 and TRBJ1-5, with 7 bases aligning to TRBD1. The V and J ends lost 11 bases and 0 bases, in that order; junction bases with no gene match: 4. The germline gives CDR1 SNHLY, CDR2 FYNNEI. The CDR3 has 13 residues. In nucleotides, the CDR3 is TGTGCCTCCCGGACAGGTAGCAATCAGCCCCAGCATTTT. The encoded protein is CASRTGSNQPQHF.

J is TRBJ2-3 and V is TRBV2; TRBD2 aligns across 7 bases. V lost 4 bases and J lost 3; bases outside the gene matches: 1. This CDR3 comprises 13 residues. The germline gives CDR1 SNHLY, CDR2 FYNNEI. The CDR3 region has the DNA TGTGCCAGCAGTGGGCGGGGGACAGATACGCAGTATTTT. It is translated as CASSGRGTDTQYF.

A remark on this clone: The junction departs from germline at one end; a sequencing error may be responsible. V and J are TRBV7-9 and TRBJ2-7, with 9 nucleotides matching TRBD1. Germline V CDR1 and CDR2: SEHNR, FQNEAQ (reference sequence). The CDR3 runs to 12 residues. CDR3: CASSPRGTGPTF. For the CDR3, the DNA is TGTGCCAGCAGCCCCCGAGGGACAGGGCCTACTTTC.

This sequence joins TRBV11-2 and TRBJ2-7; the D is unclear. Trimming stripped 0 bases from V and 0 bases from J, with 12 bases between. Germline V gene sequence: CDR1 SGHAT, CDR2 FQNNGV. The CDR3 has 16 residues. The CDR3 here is CASSLDRVLSSYEQYF. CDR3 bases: TGTGCCAGCAGCTTAGATCGAGTGTTGAGCTCCTACGAGCAGTACTTC. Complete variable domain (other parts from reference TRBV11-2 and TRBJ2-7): EAGVAQSPRYKIIEKRQSVAFWCNPISGHATLYWYQQILGQGPKLLIQFQNNGVVDDSQLPKDRFSAERLKGVDSTLKIQPAKLEDSAVYLCASSLDRVLSSYEQYFGPGTRLTVT.